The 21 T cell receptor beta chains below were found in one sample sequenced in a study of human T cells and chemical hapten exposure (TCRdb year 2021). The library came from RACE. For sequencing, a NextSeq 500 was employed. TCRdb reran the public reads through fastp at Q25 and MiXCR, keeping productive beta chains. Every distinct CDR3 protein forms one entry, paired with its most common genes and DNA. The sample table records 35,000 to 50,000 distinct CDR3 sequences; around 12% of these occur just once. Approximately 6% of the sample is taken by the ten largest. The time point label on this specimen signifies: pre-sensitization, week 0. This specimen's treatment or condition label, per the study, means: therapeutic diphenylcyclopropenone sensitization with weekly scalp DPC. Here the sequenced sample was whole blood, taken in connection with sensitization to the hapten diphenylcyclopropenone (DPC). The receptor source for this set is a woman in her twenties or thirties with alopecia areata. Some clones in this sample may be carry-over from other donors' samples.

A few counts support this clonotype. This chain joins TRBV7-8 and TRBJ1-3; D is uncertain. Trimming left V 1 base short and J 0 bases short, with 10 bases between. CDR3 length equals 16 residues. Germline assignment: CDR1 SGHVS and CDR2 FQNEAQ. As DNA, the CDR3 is TGTGCCAGCAGCTTAGGTGTATCTTACTCTGGAAACACCATATATTTT. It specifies CASSLGVSYSGNTIYF.

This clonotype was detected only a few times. CDR3 sequence reads: CASSESGRNQPQHF. The CDR3 DNA reads as TGCGCCAGCAGTGAGTCGGGACGGAATCAGCCCCAGCATTTT. V usage is TRBV10-2 and J usage is TRBJ1-5, with a weak D call TRBD1 (5 bases). V shed 0 bases and J shed 4 bases, with 7 bases lying between them. The CDR3 covers 14 residues. Germline values: CDR1 WSHSY, CDR2 SAAADI.

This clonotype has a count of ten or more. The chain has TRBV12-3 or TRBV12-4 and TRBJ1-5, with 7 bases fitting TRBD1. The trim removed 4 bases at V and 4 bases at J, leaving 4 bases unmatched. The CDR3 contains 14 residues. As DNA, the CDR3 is TGTGCCAGCAGTTCCGGGACAGCGAATCAGCCCCAGCATTTT. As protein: CASSSGTANQPQHF.

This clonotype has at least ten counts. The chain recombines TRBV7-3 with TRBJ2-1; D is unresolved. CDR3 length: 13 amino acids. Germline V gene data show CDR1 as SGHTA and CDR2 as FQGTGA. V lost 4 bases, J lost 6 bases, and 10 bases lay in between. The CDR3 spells CASSSSARNEQFF. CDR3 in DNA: TGTGCCAGCAGCTCATCGGCGCGCAATGAGCAGTTCTTC.

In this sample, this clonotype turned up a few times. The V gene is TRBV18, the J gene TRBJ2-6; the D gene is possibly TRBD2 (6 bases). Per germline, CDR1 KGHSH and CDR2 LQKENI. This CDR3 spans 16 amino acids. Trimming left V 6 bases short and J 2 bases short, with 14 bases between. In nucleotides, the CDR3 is TGTGCCAGCTCTCCCCTGGGGGGTACTGGGGCCAACGTCCTGACTTTC. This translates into CASSPLGGTGANVLTF.

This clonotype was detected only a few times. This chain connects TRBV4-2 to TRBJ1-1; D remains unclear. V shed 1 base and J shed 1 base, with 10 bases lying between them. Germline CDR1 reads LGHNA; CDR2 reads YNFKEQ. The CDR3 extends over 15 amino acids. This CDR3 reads CASSQGLQGNTEAFF. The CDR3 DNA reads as TGTGCCAGCAGCCAAGGCCTACAAGGGAACACTGAAGCTTTCTTT.

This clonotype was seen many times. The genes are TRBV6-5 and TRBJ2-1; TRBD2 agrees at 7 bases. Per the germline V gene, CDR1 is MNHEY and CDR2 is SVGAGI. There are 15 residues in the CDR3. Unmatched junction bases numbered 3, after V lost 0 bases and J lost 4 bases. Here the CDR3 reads CASSYSGRAYNEQFF. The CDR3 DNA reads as TGTGCCAGCAGTTACTCTGGGAGGGCTTACAATGAGCAGTTCTTC.

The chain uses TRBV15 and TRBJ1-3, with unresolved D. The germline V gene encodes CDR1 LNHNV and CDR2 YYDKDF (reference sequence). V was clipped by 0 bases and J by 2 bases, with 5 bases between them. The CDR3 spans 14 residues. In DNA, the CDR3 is TGTGCCACCAGCAGAGATGCTGCTGGAAACACCATATATTTT. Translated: CATSRDAAGNTIYF. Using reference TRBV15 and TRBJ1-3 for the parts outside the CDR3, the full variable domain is DAMVIQNPRYQVTQFGKPVTLSCSQTLNHNVMYWYQQKSSQAPKLLFHYYDKDFNNEADTPDNFQSRRPNTSFCFLDIRSPGLGDTAMYLCATSRDAAGNTIYFGEGSWLTVV.

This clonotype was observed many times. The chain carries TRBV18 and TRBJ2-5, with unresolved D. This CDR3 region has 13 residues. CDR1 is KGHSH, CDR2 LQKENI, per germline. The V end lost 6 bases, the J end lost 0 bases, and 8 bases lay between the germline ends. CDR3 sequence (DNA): TGTGCCAGCTCGCCCCGGGACCAAGAGACCCAGTACTTC. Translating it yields CASSPRDQETQYF.

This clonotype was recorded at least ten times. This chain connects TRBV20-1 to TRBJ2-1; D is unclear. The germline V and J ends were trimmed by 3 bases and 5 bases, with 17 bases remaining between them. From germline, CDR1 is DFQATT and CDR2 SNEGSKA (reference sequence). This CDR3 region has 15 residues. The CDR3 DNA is TGCAGTGCTAGTTCTCTCTCAGACCCCCACAATGAGCAGTTCTTC. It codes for CSASSLSDPHNEQFF.

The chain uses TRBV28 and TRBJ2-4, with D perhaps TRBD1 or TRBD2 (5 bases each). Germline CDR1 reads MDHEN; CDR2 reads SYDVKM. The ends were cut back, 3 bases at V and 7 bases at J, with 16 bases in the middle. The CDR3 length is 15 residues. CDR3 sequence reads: CASSFPGQGSNIQYF. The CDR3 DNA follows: TGTGCCAGCAGTTTCCCGGGGCAGGGCTCGAACATTCAGTACTTC.

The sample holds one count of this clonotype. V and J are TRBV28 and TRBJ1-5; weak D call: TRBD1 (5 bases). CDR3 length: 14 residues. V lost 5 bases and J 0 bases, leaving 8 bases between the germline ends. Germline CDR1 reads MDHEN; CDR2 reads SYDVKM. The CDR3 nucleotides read TGTGCCAGCAGTCCGACAGTTAGCAATCAGCCCCAGCATTTT. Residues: CASSPTVSNQPQHF.

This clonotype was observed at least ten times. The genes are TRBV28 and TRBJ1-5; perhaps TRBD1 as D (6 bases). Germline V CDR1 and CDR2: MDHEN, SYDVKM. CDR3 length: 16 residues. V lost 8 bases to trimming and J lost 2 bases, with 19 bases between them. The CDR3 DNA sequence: TGTGCCAGCTCCCCCGGACAGCCGTGGGGCAATCAGCCCCAGCATTTT. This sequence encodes CASSPGQPWGNQPQHF.

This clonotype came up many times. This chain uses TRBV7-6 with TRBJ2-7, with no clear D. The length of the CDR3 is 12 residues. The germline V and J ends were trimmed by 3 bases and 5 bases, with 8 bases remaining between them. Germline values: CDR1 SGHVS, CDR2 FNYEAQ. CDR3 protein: CASSFIDDEQYF. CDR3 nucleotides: TGTGCCAGCAGCTTTATAGATGACGAGCAGTACTTC. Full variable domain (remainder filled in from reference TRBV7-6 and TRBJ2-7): GAGVSQSPRYKVTKRGQDVALRCDPISGHVSLYWYRQALGQGPEFLTYFNYEAQQDKSGLPNDRFSAERPEGSISTLTIQRTEQRDSAMYRCASSFIDDEQYFGPGTRLTVT.

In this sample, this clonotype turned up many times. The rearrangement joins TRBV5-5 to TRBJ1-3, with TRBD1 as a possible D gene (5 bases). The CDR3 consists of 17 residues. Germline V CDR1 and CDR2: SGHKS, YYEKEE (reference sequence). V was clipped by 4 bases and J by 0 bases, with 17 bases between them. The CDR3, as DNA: TGTGCCAGCAGCCCCGCGGAGGGGCTTAGCTCTGGAAACACCATATATTTT. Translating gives CASSPAEGLSSGNTIYF.

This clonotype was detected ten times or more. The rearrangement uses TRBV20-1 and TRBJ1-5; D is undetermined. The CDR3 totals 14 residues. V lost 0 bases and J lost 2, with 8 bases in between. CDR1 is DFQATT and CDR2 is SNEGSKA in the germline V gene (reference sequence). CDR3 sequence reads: CSARDRVGNQPQHF. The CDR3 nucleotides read TGCAGTGCTAGAGATAGGGTCGGCAATCAGCCCCAGCATTTT.

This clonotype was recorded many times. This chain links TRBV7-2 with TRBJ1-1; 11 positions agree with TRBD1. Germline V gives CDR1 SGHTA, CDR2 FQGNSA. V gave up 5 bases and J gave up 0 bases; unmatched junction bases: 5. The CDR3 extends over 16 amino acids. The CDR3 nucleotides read TGTGCCAGCAGCACGGACAGGGGGCTTGTGAACACTGAAGCTTTCTTT. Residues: CASSTDRGLVNTEAFF.

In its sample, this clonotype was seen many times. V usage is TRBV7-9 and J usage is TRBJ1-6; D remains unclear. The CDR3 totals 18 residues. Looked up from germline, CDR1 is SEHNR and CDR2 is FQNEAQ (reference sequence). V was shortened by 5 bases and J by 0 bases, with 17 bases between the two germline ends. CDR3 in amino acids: CASSSSGPTSSYNSPLHF. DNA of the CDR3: TGTGCCAGCAGCAGCTCGGGCCCCACAAGCTCCTATAATTCACCCCTCCACTTT.

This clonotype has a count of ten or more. The CDR3 sequence is CSARDPVREVVKTQYF. Written as DNA, the CDR3 is TGCAGTGCTAGAGATCCGGTGCGGGAGGTGGTGAAGACCCAGTACTTC. V usage is TRBV20-1 and J usage is TRBJ2-5; 8 bases align to TRBD2. The CDR3 length is 16 residues. J was trimmed by 6 bases and V by 0 bases; bases with no gene match: 12. Germline V CDR1 and CDR2: DFQATT, SNEGSKA (reference sequence).

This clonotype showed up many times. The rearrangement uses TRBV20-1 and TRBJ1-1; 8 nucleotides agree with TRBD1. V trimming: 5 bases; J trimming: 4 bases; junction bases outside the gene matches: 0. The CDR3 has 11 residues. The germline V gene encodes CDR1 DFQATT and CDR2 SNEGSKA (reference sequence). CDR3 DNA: TGCAGTGCTGGGACAGGCACTGAAGCTTTCTTT. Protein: CSAGTGTEAFF.

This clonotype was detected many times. For the CDR3, the DNA is TGTGCCAGCTCATATCACGGGACCCCGGGCCTCCAGCCCCAGCATTTT. Its protein is CASSYHGTPGLQPQHF. V gene TRBV27 combines with J gene TRBJ1-5, with D perhaps matching TRBD1 (5 bases). CDR3 length: 16 residues. The V gene lost 8 bases and the J gene lost 7 bases, with 24 bases spanning the gap. Per germline, CDR1 MNHEY and CDR2 SMNVEV (reference sequence).